These T cell receptor beta chains were read from a single sample in a study of blood T cells in healthy people across ages. TCRdb fed the 5' RACE reads into MiXCR, producing one record per CDR3 protein. The sample has over 700,000 distinct CDR3 sequences; less than 70% are singletons. Sample: blood. The receptor source for this set is a man aged 80 or over in good health. The CDR3 runs from the conserved cysteine through the conserved F or W.

J: TRBJ2-7
V: TRBV20-1
CDR3: CSARQGADEQYF

J: TRBJ1-1
V: TRBV12-3/TRBV12-4
CDR3: CASSLRAASLAFF

J: TRBJ1-1
V: TRBV5-1
CDR3: CASSLGQGEAFF

J: TRBJ2-3
V: TRBV9
CDR3: CASSVVVTGTTDTQYF

J: TRBJ2-7
V: TRBV10-2
CDR3: CASGTGTEGVEQYF

J: TRBJ2-1
V: TRBV2
CDR3: CASTAGTYNEQFF

J: TRBJ1-5
V: TRBV12-3/TRBV12-4
CDR3: CASSFVPGQGRGNQPQHF

J: TRBJ1-3
V: TRBV21-1
CDR3: CASSKGRGNIIYF

J: TRBJ1-6
V: TRBV5-1
CDR3: CASSWDRGGRSPLHF

J: TRBJ2-7
V: TRBV27
CDR3: CASSPIQTGFDEQYF

J: TRBJ2-2
V: TRBV11-3
CDR3: CASSSFAGNTGELFF

J: TRBJ1-2
V: TRBV4-2
CDR3: CASSAPYGYTF

J: TRBJ2-7
V: TRBV6-5
CDR3: CASRDRAGGNYEQYF

J: TRBJ2-7
V: TRBV2
CDR3: CASRPGQRESEQYF

J: -
V: TRBV11-2
CDR3: CASSSISGYSEQYF

J: TRBJ1-5
V: TRBV29-1
CDR3: CSVDVMGDETGGAWDNQPQHF

J: TRBJ1-5
V: TRBV6-5
CDR3: CASGRDDQPQHF

J: TRBJ1-4
V: TRBV7-2
CDR3: CASSLTGLINEKLFF

J: TRBJ2-3
V: TRBV5-1
CDR3: CASSLGVALDTQYF

J: TRBJ1-6
V: TRBV12-3/TRBV12-4
CDR3: CASSDRAAYNSPLHF